This TCR beta chain stems from a study of T cell responses to AZD1222 COVID-19 vaccine. Regarding the study as a whole: Repertoires in all cases were sampled only once the peak T cell response had passed. Regions left unmutated in variants are reportedly the target of nearly half of spike-specific TCRs. In a largely white British group with more females than males, clonal diversity was possibly underestimated. AZD1222 recipients seropositive at baseline numbered only six.

Concerning this clone itself: What it recognizes is unknown.

Generated by immunoSEQ multiplex PCR, the TCRdb table keeps only in-frame clones and is missing some. The sample holds 110,000 to 150,000 clones, 85% to 95% seen once. Sequenced here: peripheral blood, sampled after recovery from COVID-19. This sequence originates from an adult who had recovered from COVID-19.

CDR3 sequence: CASSRSSDRGARGNTIYF. The CDR3 DNA reads TGTGCCAGCAGCCGAAGCTCCGACAGGGGAGCGAGAGGAAACACCATATATTTT. The chain employs TRBV4-2 and TRBJ1-3; TRBD1 agrees at 8 bases. This CDR3 spans 18 amino acids. The J segment lost 4 bases and the V segment lost 4 bases, leaving 15 bases of the junction unmatched. The germline V gene encodes CDR1 LGHNA and CDR2 YNFKEQ.